This entry lists 25 T cell receptor beta chains sequenced from one sample in a study of cytomegalovirus exposure and HLA in healthy donors. Clones were read by immunoSEQ multiplex PCR, and TCRdb kept only the in-frame ones, dropping some. This sample yields 200,000 to 250,000 clones, of which roughly 80% are seen a single time; roughly 5.4% belongs to the top ten. The sample comprised PBMCs. Receptor source: a woman younger than 35 in good health and CMV-seronegative.

J is TRBJ2-1 and V is TRBV6-6; 13 bases are shared with TRBD2. From germline, CDR1 is MNHNY and CDR2 SVGAGI (reference sequence). With V trimmed by 2 bases and J by 9 bases, 7 bases remained unmatched. This CDR3 has 16 amino acids. The CDR3 bases are TGTGCCAGCAGTTACCCCACTAGCGGGGGGGCTCCTGAGCAGTTCTTC. It yields the protein CASSYPTSGGAPEQFF.

The chain has TRBV30 and TRBJ2-7, with 9 bases aligning to TRBD2. The CDR3 extends over 15 amino acids. Germline lookup yields CDR1 GTSNPN and CDR2 SVGIG (reference sequence). V dropped 4 bases and J dropped 1; count of bases not matched to a gene: 8. CDR3 amino acids: CAWTPLAGPSYEQYF. For the CDR3, the DNA is TGTGCCTGGACTCCTCTAGCGGGGCCATCCTACGAGCAGTACTTC.

The chain has TRBV27 and TRBJ2-5; 10 nucleotides agree with TRBD2. Germline V CDR1 and CDR2: MNHEY, SMNVEV (reference sequence). J lost 4 bases, V lost 7 bases, and 3 bases had no gene match. CDR3 length: 13 residues. The CDR3 sequence: CASTQRGGETQYF. The CDR3 nucleotides read TGTGCCAGCACACAGCGGGGGGGAGAGACCCAGTACTTC.

The J gene is TRBJ1-4, the V gene TRBV19; TRBD1 is a possible D gene (6 bases). The V gene's germline CDR1 is LNHDA and CDR2 SQIVND (reference sequence). The CDR3 extends over 14 amino acids. Between the trimmed V and J ends, which lost 2 bases and 6 bases, there was a span of 10 bases. CDR3 bases: TGTGCCAGTAGTATAAGGGCAGGGGATGAAAAACTGTTTTTT. Translating it yields CASSIRAGDEKLFF.

The genes are TRBV30 and TRBJ2-7; D is possibly TRBD2 (6 bases). This CDR3 region has 12 residues. Looked up from germline, CDR1 is GTSNPN and CDR2 is SVGIG (reference sequence). The V end lost 6 bases, the J end lost 2 bases, and 11 bases lay between the germline ends. The DNA for the CDR3 is TGTGCCTGTCAGGGACTTACCTACGAGCAGTACTTC. It yields the protein CACQGLTYEQYF.

At least ten counts were recorded for this clone. The chain is built from TRBV5-1 and TRBJ2-7; no clear D gene. This CDR3 contains 14 residues. Germline-derived CDR1 and CDR2 are SGHRS and YFSETQ. Between the trimmed V and J ends, which lost 0 bases and 2 bases, there was a span of 9 bases. In nucleotides, the CDR3 is TGCGCCAGCAGCTTGGTCGTTGCTCCCTACGAGCAGTACTTC. Translation: CASSLVVAPYEQYF.

This rearrangement joins TRBV2 to TRBJ2-6; unclear D gene. V was pared by 2 bases and J by 0 bases, with 8 bases between. CDR1 is SNHLY, CDR2 FYNNEI, per germline. There are 16 residues in the CDR3. This chain's CDR3 is CASSETGISGANVLTF. CDR3 DNA sequence: TGTGCCAGCAGTGAAACCGGAATCTCTGGGGCCAACGTCCTGACTTTC.

The rearrangement joins TRBV5-4 to TRBJ1-1, with D possibly matching TRBD1 (5 bases). The V end was cut by 5 bases, the J end by 7 bases, with 9 bases between. Germline values: CDR1 SGHNT, CDR2 YYREEE (reference sequence). The CDR3 is 11 amino acids. Here the CDR3 reads CASSLGGEAFF. CDR3 DNA sequence: TGTGCCAGCAGTCTGGGGGGTGAAGCTTTCTTT.

The rearrangement joins TRBV2 to TRBJ2-7; TRBD1 matches at 7 bases. The CDR3 spans 15 residues. Per the germline V gene, CDR1 is SNHLY and CDR2 is FYNNEI. With 7 bases clipped from V and 6 bases from J, the junction kept 15 bases outside the gene matches. The CDR3 here is CASMWVPGGDSEQYF. The CDR3 region has the DNA TGTGCCAGCATGTGGGTTCCAGGGGGTGACTCCGAGCAGTACTTC.

The V and J genes are TRBV5-1 and TRBJ1-1; D gene ambiguous. Trimming removed 4 bases at V and 7 bases at J, with 11 bases between. The germline V gene encodes CDR1 SGHRS and CDR2 YFSETQ. The CDR3 has 12 amino acids. CDR3: CASSVDAREAFF. The CDR3 nucleotides read TGCGCCAGCAGCGTGGACGCCCGTGAAGCTTTCTTT. Looking up the rest from reference TRBV5-1 and TRBJ1-1 gives the full variable domain: KAGVTQTPRYLIKTRGQQVTLSCSPISGHRSVSWYQQTPGQGLQFLFEYFSETQRNKGNFPGRFSGRQFSNSRSEMNVSTLELGDSALYLCASSVDAREAFFGQGTRLTVV.

This clone has only a few counts. The chain is built from TRBV6-1 and TRBJ1-2, with D possibly matching TRBD1 (5 bases). Germline V gene lookup returns CDR1 MNHNS and CDR2 SASEGT. This CDR3 is 13 amino acids long. Trimming took 5 bases from V and 8 from J, leaving 15 bases between them. The CDR3 loop is CASSTRRGWGYTF. The CDR3 bases are TGTGCCAGCAGTACTCGTCGGGGGTGGGGCTACACCTTC.

This chain links TRBV29-1 with TRBJ2-7; 10 nucleotides align to TRBD1. Per the germline V gene, CDR1 is SQVTM and CDR2 is ANQGSEA. This CDR3 region has 15 residues. Unmatched junction bases numbered 14, after V lost 5 bases and J lost 7 bases. CDR3 residues: CSVTNRDRGVGEQYF. For the CDR3, the DNA is TGCAGCGTTACCAACCGGGACAGGGGAGTCGGGGAGCAGTACTTC.

A note on this clone: Mismatch with germline at one junction end may stem from a read error. V gene TRBV5-5 combines with J gene TRBJ1-2, with TRBD1 matching 10 bases. The CDR3 length is 16 residues. From germline, CDR1 is SGHKS and CDR2 YYEKEE (reference sequence). The CDR3 is CASSLLRDRGNHGYTF. The CDR3 DNA is TGTGCCAGCAGCTTGCTGCGGGACAGGGGTAACCATGGCTACACCTTC.

The chain carries TRBV6-6 and TRBJ1-5; D unclear. CDR1 and CDR2 from the germline V gene are MNHNY and SVGAGI (reference sequence). The CDR3 totals 12 residues. The V and J ends lost 8 bases and 3 bases respectively, with 8 bases between them. CDR3 region: CASGTDNQPQHF. The CDR3 DNA is TGTGCCAGCGGAACAGACAATCAGCCCCAGCATTTT.

The chain combines TRBV27 with TRBJ1-2; the D gene is possibly TRBD1 (6 bases). The CDR3 sequence is 14 residues long. CDR1 and CDR2 from the germline V gene are MNHEY and SMNVEV (reference sequence). V was cut by 5 bases and J by 8 bases, with 18 bases left in between. CDR3 DNA sequence: TGTGCCAGCAGTCGTTCAGGGGACCGGGACGGCTACACCTTC. Amino acid sequence: CASSRSGDRDGYTF.

This chain joins TRBV11-3 and TRBJ2-5; 7 bases agree with TRBD1. Germline V gene lookup returns CDR1 SGHNT and CDR2 YENEEA. Trimming took 1 base from V and 5 from J; bases not matched to a gene: 10. The CDR3 runs 16 residues. CDR3: CASSLGGQADKETQYF. CDR3 bases: TGTGCCAGCAGCTTAGGTGGACAGGCCGACAAGGAGACCCAGTACTTC.

The rearrangement joins TRBV5-1 to TRBJ2-1; 10 bases match TRBD1. The CDR3 covers 15 residues. Trimming took 6 bases from V and 8 from J; bases not matched to a gene: 11. Germline V CDR1 and CDR2: SGHRS, YFSETQ. CDR3: CASTRQTGGVYEQFF. The CDR3 DNA reads as TGCGCCAGCACTCGGCAGACAGGGGGCGTTTATGAGCAGTTCTTC.

With respect to this clone: One end of the junction does not line up with germline, which may come from a read error. The chain has TRBV7-7 and TRBJ2-7, with a possible D match to TRBD1 (6 bases). From germline, CDR1 is SSHAT and CDR2 FNYEAQ (reference sequence). This CDR3 is 15 amino acids long. In nucleotides, the CDR3 is TGTGCTAGCAGCTTAGCCCAGGGGCTTGAGCACGAGCAGTACTTC. Its translation: CASSLAQGLEHEQYF.

V usage is TRBV28 and J usage is TRBJ2-7; tentative D call: TRBD2 (6 bases). Germline V gene sequence: CDR1 MDHEN, CDR2 SYDVKM. The CDR3 consists of 11 residues. The ends were cut back, 5 bases at V and 6 bases at J, with 8 bases in the middle. The CDR3 protein is CASSGGSEQYF. CDR3 nucleotides: TGTGCCAGCAGTGGGGGGAGCGAGCAGTACTTC.

This chain uses TRBV4-1 with TRBJ1-4; unclear D gene. Trimming stripped 4 bases from V and 4 bases from J, with 10 bases between. Germline CDR1 is MGHRA and CDR2 is YSYEKL. This CDR3 contains 14 residues. CDR3 residues: CASSRLGFNEKLFF. The CDR3 DNA follows: TGCGCCAGCAGCCGTTTAGGATTTAATGAAAAACTGTTTTTT.

The V and J genes are TRBV30 and TRBJ1-1; TRBD1 aligns across 8 bases. The ends lost 3 bases at V and 1 base at J; junction bases unmatched: 10. Germline V gives CDR1 GTSNPN, CDR2 SVGIG (reference sequence). The CDR3 consists of 16 residues. Here the CDR3 reads CAWSPPRTGQNTEAFF. The CDR3, as DNA: TGTGCCTGGAGCCCCCCCCGGACAGGGCAGAACACTGAAGCTTTCTTT.

V usage is TRBV5-8 and J usage is TRBJ1-2; maybe TRBD1 (5 bases). Germline V gene data show CDR1 as SGHTS and CDR2 as YDEGEE. Trimming shortened V by 2 bases and J by 3 bases, and 14 bases separated the two germline ends. The CDR3 is 15 residues long. CDR3 protein: CASSFFMGRDYGYTF. The CDR3 coding sequence is TGTGCCAGCAGCTTTTTTATGGGCAGGGACTATGGCTACACCTTC.

This clone has more than one count but fewer than ten. The chain couples TRBV28 to TRBJ2-7, with unresolved D. The CDR3 loop spans 14 amino acids. Germline CDR1 is MDHEN and CDR2 is SYDVKM. Trimming stripped 6 bases from V and 0 bases from J, with 12 bases between. CDR3 bases: TGTGCCAGCAGCCTCCGACTTGACTCCTACGAGCAGTACTTC. Its protein is CASSLRLDSYEQYF.

This clone was recorded once. This chain connects TRBV15 to TRBJ2-1, with 9 bases aligning to TRBD1. Trimming at V came to 8 bases and at J to 6 bases, leaving 8 bases not matched to a gene. The CDR3 runs to 14 residues. Germline V gene sequence: CDR1 LNHNV, CDR2 YYDKDF (reference sequence). The DNA of the CDR3 is TGTGCCACCGAGGGACAGGGAGCTGGCAATGAGCAGTTCTTC. It encodes CATEGQGAGNEQFF.

The CDR3 coding sequence is TGTGCCACCAGCAGAGATCTCAGAGGAGGAAACATTCAGTACTTC. This sequence encodes CATSRDLRGGNIQYF. This chain uses TRBV15 with TRBJ2-4, with D possibly being TRBD2 (5 bases). CDR1 LNHNV and CDR2 YYDKDF come from the germline V gene (reference sequence). The CDR3 covers 15 residues. Deletions cut 0 bases from V and 6 bases from J, with 12 bases between. Full variable domain (missing parts from reference TRBV15 and TRBJ2-4): DAMVIQNPRYQVTQFGKPVTLSCSQTLNHNVMYWYQQKSSQAPKLLFHYYDKDFNNEADTPDNFQSRRPNTSFCFLDIRSPGLGDTAMYLCATSRDLRGGNIQYFGAGTRLSVL.